Shown below are 25 T cell receptor beta chains from a single sample sequenced in a study of breast tumors, draining lymph nodes, adjacent tissues. The lymph nodes were axillary draining lymph nodes from breast cancer patients. In TCRdb, the multiplex PCR reads were re-called with MiXCR into one record per CDR3 protein. The sample carries tens of thousands of distinct CDR3 sequences, roughly 28% recorded once. The sample consisted of axillary lymph node tissue. The source is a female donor with breast cancer. Some clones in this sample may be carry-over from other donors' samples.

This clonotype was recorded a few times. This may come from a read error, since a much larger clone is one base off. J is TRBJ2-1 and V is TRBV5-1; maybe TRBD1 (5 bases). Germline V CDR1 and CDR2: SGHRS, YFSETQ. This CDR3 contains 16 residues. The CDR3 nucleotides read TGCGCCAGCAGCTTGGATCTGGGGCAAGGAGACAATGGGCAGTTCTTC. Its protein is CASSLDLGQGDNGQFF.

At least ten counts were recorded for this clonotype. The chain links TRBV7-6 to TRBJ1-4; D perhaps matches TRBD1 (5 bases). The length of the CDR3 is 13 residues. V was cut by 1 base and J by 12 bases, with 12 bases left in between. Germline CDR1 reads SGHVS; CDR2 reads FNYEAQ. The CDR3 DNA sequence: TGTGCCAGCAGCTTAGGACCGGGAGGGGAACTGTTTTTT. It encodes CASSLGPGGELFF. Full variable domain (missing parts from reference TRBV7-6 and TRBJ1-4): GAGVSQSPRYKVTKRGQDVALRCDPISGHVSLYWYRQALGQGPEFLTYFNYEAQQDKSGLPNDRFSAERPEGSISTLTIQRTEQRDSAMYRCASSLGPGGELFFGSGTQLSVL.

This clonotype was observed at least ten times. V is TRBV11-1 and J is TRBJ2-5, with D perhaps matching TRBD2 (5 bases). The V gene lost 6 bases and the J gene lost 0 bases, with 11 bases spanning the gap. Germline V CDR1 and CDR2: SGHAT, FQDESV (reference sequence). There are 14 residues in the CDR3. The CDR3 DNA reads TGTGCCAGCAGGAGCGGACTTAACCAAGAGACCCAGTACTTC. It translates to CASRSGLNQETQYF. Looking up the rest from reference TRBV11-1 and TRBJ2-5 gives the full variable domain: EAEVAQSPRYKITEKSQAVAFWCDPISGHATLYWYRQILGQGPELLVQFQDESVVDDSQLPKDRFSAERLKGVDSTLKIQPAELGDSAMYLCASRSGLNQETQYFGPGTRLLVL.

The chain has TRBV20-1 and TRBJ2-7; no clear D. Trimming took off 5 bases at V and 6 bases at J, with 11 bases between the two ends. The CDR3 covers 11 residues. Germline CDR1 and CDR2: DFQATT and SNEGSKA (reference sequence). The DNA of the CDR3 is TGCAGTGCTCAGGCCGCTCGCGAGCAGTACTTC. Translation gives CSAQAAREQYF.

In this sample, this clonotype turned up many times. The gene calls are TRBV6-1 and TRBJ1-5; no reliable D call. The CDR3 is 13 residues long. Germline CDR1 MNHNS, CDR2 SASEGT. Trimming pared 6 bases from V and 4 bases from J, leaving 10 bases between. The chain's CDR3 is CASRMDGNQPQHF. Written as DNA, the CDR3 is TGTGCCAGCAGAATGGACGGAAATCAGCCCCAGCATTTT.

On this clonotype itself: An end of the junction does not agree with germline; a read error may underlie this. The J gene is TRBJ2-1, the V gene TRBV12-5; 9 positions match TRBD2. This CDR3 is built from 15 residues. Looked up from germline, CDR1 is LGHNT and CDR2 is FRNRAP. The CDR3 region is CVSSLRGRVDNERFF. Here the CDR3 DNA reads TGTGTCAGCAGTTTACGCGGGAGGGTCGACAATGAGCGGTTCTTC.

This clonotype was found many times. A much more abundant neighbour one base away suggests this may be a read error. The chain uses TRBV5-1 and TRBJ2-7; D tentatively fits TRBD1 or TRBD2 (5 bases each). The germline V gene has CDR1 SGHRS and CDR2 YFSETQ. The CDR3 sequence is 13 residues long. CDR3 in DNA: TGCGCCGGCAGCCGGGACGGAGCCTACGAGCAGTACTTC. It yields the protein CAGSRDGAYEQYF.

The rearrangement joins TRBV7-8 to TRBJ2-5; unclear D gene. The CDR3 runs to 15 residues. From germline, CDR1 is SGHVS and CDR2 FQNEAQ. V gave up 5 bases and J gave up 1 base, with 14 bases separating them. The chain's CDR3 is CASSPARIRQETQYF. Here the CDR3 DNA reads TGTGCCAGCAGCCCCGCCCGGATTCGCCAAGAGACCCAGTACTTC.

This clonotype was seen once. A junction boundary mismatches the germline segment, possibly from a read error. J is TRBJ2-5 and V is TRBV9; D may be TRBD2 (6 bases). Germline V gene lookup returns CDR1 SGDLS and CDR2 YYNGEE. The CDR3 is 15 amino acids. The CDR3 DNA reads as TGTGCCAGCAGCGTTAGCGGTACGAGGTATGAGACCCCGTACTTC. It encodes CASSVSGTRYETPYF.

This clonotype was detected ten times or more. CDR3 sequence: CASGNLPGQGNEQYF. DNA of the CDR3: TGTGCCAGCGGCAATCTACCGGGACAGGGAAACGAGCAGTACTTC. The chain has TRBV2 and TRBJ2-7, with 9 bases lining up with TRBD1. The CDR3 consists of 15 residues. V was clipped by 8 bases and J by 5 bases; unmatched bases: 13. Germline loops: CDR1 SNHLY, CDR2 FYNNEI.

This clonotype was detected ten times or more. The chain combines TRBV7-3 with TRBJ2-1; TRBD2 is a possible D gene (6 bases). The germline V and J ends were trimmed by 3 bases and 9 bases, with 21 bases remaining between them. The CDR3 consists of 16 residues. Germline assignment: CDR1 SGHTA and CDR2 FQGTGA. CDR3 sequence reads: CASSLMGGPPNSEQFF. The CDR3 nucleotides are TGTGCCAGCAGCTTGATGGGAGGACCCCCGAACAGTGAGCAGTTCTTC.

This clonotype was detected ten times or more. The chain recombines TRBV20-1 with TRBJ2-3, with D unresolved. Germline V gives CDR1 DFQATT, CDR2 SNEGSKA (reference sequence). The CDR3 extends over 15 amino acids. V gave up 0 bases and J gave up 0 bases, with 10 bases separating them. CDR3 nucleotides: TGCAGTGCTAGAGACGTAAGGGTTAGCACAGATACGCAGTATTTT. Translated: CSARDVRVSTDTQYF.

There are many counts of this clonotype. The V gene is TRBV12-3 or TRBV12-4, the J gene TRBJ1-5, with 9 bases lining up with TRBD1. The CDR3 has 15 amino acids. Germline trimming cut 6 bases from V and 1 base from J; bases unmatched to any gene: 4. CDR3 region: CASRPDRGSNQPQHF. In DNA form, the CDR3 reads TGTGCCAGCAGACCGGACAGGGGAAGCAATCAGCCCCAGCATTTT.

Worth noting for this clonotype: Possible read error: a much larger clone is one base away. The chain carries TRBV10-1 and TRBJ2-3; 13 nucleotides align to TRBD2. The CDR3 has 15 residues. Germline-derived CDR1 and CDR2 are WNHNN and SYGVQD (reference sequence). The CDR3: CASSPGLAGAGTQYF. CDR3 coding DNA: TGTGCCAGCTCACCTGGACTAGCGGGGGCAGGTACGCAGTATTTT.

This clonotype has at least ten counts. The chain combines TRBV4-3 with TRBJ1-6; D gene ambiguous. The germline V gene encodes CDR1 LGHNA and CDR2 YSLEER. V dropped 3 bases and J dropped 11 bases, with 8 bases sitting between them. CDR3 length: 12 amino acids. The CDR3 DNA follows: TGCGCCAGCAGCCAGGGGTTTGCACCCCTCCACTTT. Translated: CASSQGFAPLHF.

This clonotype was seen repeatedly, ten times or more. The chain employs TRBV9 and TRBJ2-6; TRBD1 might be the D (5 bases). Germline V gene lookup returns CDR1 SGDLS and CDR2 YYNGEE. V was shortened by 6 bases and J by 0 bases, with 7 bases between the two germline ends. The CDR3 runs 14 residues. DNA for the CDR3: TGTGCCAGCACCAGGGACTCTGGGGCCAACGTCCTGACTTTC. Amino acids: CASTRDSGANVLTF.

This clonotype was seen repeatedly, ten times or more. The V gene is TRBV7-8, the J gene TRBJ2-5; D gene unclear. The V gene's germline CDR1 is SGHVS and CDR2 FQNEAQ. The CDR3 spans 16 residues. V shed 5 bases and J shed 7 bases, with 23 bases lying between them. The CDR3 coding sequence is TGTGCCAGCAGCGAATTCGCCCGTATCGCTCCGGGGACCCAGTACTTC. This sequence encodes CASSEFARIAPGTQYF. The entire variable domain, with the rest obtained from reference TRBV7-8 and TRBJ2-5, is as follows: GAGVSQSPRYKVAKRGQDVALRCDPISGHVSLFWYQQALGQGPEFLTYFQNEAQLDKSGLPSDRFFAERPEGSVSTLKIQRTQQEDSAVYLCASSEFARIAPGTQYFGPGTRLLVL.

Ten or more counts support this clonotype. A much larger clone differs from this one at a single base, so this may be a read error. As the CDR3 is not closed by the conserved phenylalanine or tryptophan, this likely results from a read error. The chain uses TRBV7-2 and TRBJ2-4; no reliable D call. Looked up from germline, CDR1 is SGHTA and CDR2 is FQGNSA. V was clipped by 1 base and J by 2 bases, with 6 bases between them. CDR3 length: 14 residues. The CDR3 spells CASSLGAPKNIQYL. The CDR3 DNA follows: TGTGCCAGCAGCTTAGGGGCACCCAAAAACATTCAGTACCTC.

This clonotype has at least ten counts. The genes are TRBV5-1 and TRBJ1-6; D gene unclear. V dropped 0 bases and J dropped 1 base, with 8 bases sitting between them. The CDR3 spans 16 residues. CDR1 and CDR2 (germline): SGHRS, YFSETQ. The CDR3, as DNA: TGCGCCAGCAGCTTGGATCTGGGGTCCTATAATTCACCCCTCCACTTT. Protein product: CASSLDLGSYNSPLHF.

This clonotype was observed at least ten times. This may be a read error, as it is one base from a much larger clone. The chain couples TRBV20-1 to TRBJ1-2; 7 bases align to TRBD1. CDR3 length: 12 residues. Germline loops: CDR1 DFQATT, CDR2 SNEGSKA (reference sequence). The CDR3 spells CSAYWDSYGSTF. CDR3 coding DNA: TGCAGTGCTTATTGGGACAGCTATGGCTCCACCTTC.

This clonotype was counted at least ten times. A much larger clonotype is one base distant, so this may be a read error. The V and J genes are TRBV15 and TRBJ2-5; 9 nucleotides line up with TRBD2. Germline CDR1 reads LNHNV; CDR2 reads YYDKDF (reference sequence). The CDR3 spans 13 residues. CDR3 sequence reads: CAASSGLAETQYF. CDR3 DNA: TGTGCCGCCAGCAGTGGACTAGCGGAGACCCAGTACTTC.

This clonotype showed up many times. CDR3 amino acids: CASRPGLRETQYF. CDR3 DNA: TGTGCCAGCAGACCCGGATTACGGGAGACCCAGTACTTC. V is TRBV7-9 and J is TRBJ2-5; D gene unclear. Trimming took off 6 bases at V and 5 bases at J, with 13 bases between the two ends. Germline CDR1 and CDR2: SEHNR and FQNEAQ (reference sequence). The CDR3 is 13 residues long.

This clonotype came up many times. The rearrangement joins TRBV18 to TRBJ1-4; D is ambiguous. V was trimmed by 6 bases and J by 4 bases, leaving 3 bases between them. CDR3 length: 11 amino acids. Germline V gives CDR1 KGHSH, CDR2 LQKENI. CDR3 in amino acids: CASSHNEKLFF. In DNA form, the CDR3 reads TGTGCCAGCTCGCATAATGAAAAACTGTTTTTT.

The J gene is TRBJ1-2, the V gene TRBV13; D not certain. Trimming cost V 0 bases and J 6 bases, with 5 bases left between them. Germline loops: CDR1 PRHDT, CDR2 FYEKMQ (reference sequence). This CDR3 spans 12 amino acids. The CDR3: CASSLGRNGYTF. The CDR3, as DNA: TGTGCCAGCAGCTTAGGAAGAAATGGCTACACCTTC.

This clonotype was seen many times. The chain uses TRBV5-6 and TRBJ2-7; 11 bases are a match to TRBD2. There are 15 residues in the CDR3. V gave up 4 bases and J gave up 2 bases; unmatched junction bases: 5. Germline values: CDR1 SGHDT, CDR2 YYEEEE. For the CDR3, the DNA is TGTGCCAGCAGCCGGGGACTAGCGGTTACCTACGAGCAGTACTTC. Encoded protein: CASSRGLAVTYEQYF.